The rows below give T cell receptor beta chains drawn from one sample of a study of blood T cell repertoires in COVID-19. Produced via immunoSEQ multiplex PCR; TCRdb's table is partial and in-frame only. The sample records over 85,000 clones, more than 75% being singletons. Sequences were obtained from peripheral blood. Source of these receptors: a human donor in a cohort sampled during active COVID-19. Each CDR3 is given with its conserved first and last residue. The order of the fields is clone size, V gene, J gene, D gene, CDR3 DNA, CDR3 protein. D genes are given only for firm matches. The size of a clone is reported for some rows only, either as once, few or many, or as a class for expanded clones.

>.|TRBV2|TRBJ2-6|.
TGTGCCAGCAGTGACGAGACTGTGGCCCCCGGGGCCAACGTCCTGACTTTC
CASSDETVAPGANVLTF
>.|TRBV19|TRBJ2-3|TRBD2
TGTGCCAGTAGTACCAGGACTAGCGGGGGGATCACAGATACGCAGTATTTT
CASSTRTSGGITDTQYF
>few|TRBV4-1|TRBJ1-2|TRBD1
TGCGCCAGCAGCCAAGGAAGGGACAGGAGGCCTGGCTACACCTTC
CASSQGRDRRPGYTF
>.|TRBV19|TRBJ1-4|TRBD1
TGTGCCAGTAGTAGGACAGGGGGCGATGAAAAACTGTTTTTT
CASSRTGGDEKLFF
>.|TRBV6-5|TRBJ1-5|TRBD1
TGTGCCAGCAGTCCCGGGACAGGGACTCATCAGCCCCAGCATTTT
CASSPGTGTHQPQHF
>.|TRBV10-2|TRBJ1-2|.
TGCGCCAGCAGTGAGTCGGACAGTTACTATGGCTACACCTTC
CASSESDSYYGYTF
>.|TRBV4-1|TRBJ1-5|TRBD1
TGCGCCAGCAGCCAAGTCCAGGGGGATCAGCCCCAGCATTTT
CASSQVQGDQPQHF
>.|TRBV6-1|TRBJ1-1|.
TGTGCCAGCAGTGAAGCTTCAGGGGTGAACACTGAAGCTTTCTTT
CASSEASGVNTEAFF
>.|TRBV30|TRBJ2-1|.
TGTGCCTGGAGTCCCAAGGGGCGCAGGAGAAATGAGCAGTTCTTC
CAWSPKGRRRNEQFF
>.|TRBV27|TRBJ2-4|TRBD1
TGTGCCAGCAGTTGGCTGACAGGGAATGCCAAAAACATTCAGTACTTC
CASSWLTGNAKNIQYF
>.|TRBV7-8|TRBJ1-4|.
TGTGCCAGCAGCCCTGGCGGGGGGGGGAATGAAAAACTGTTTTTT
CASSPGGGGNEKLFF
>.|TRBV3-1/TRBV3-2|TRBJ1-3|TRBD1
TGTGCCAGCAGCCAAGATCGGCAGGGGGCAGACACCATATATTTT
CASSQDRQGADTIYF
>.|TRBV6-5|TRBJ1-5|.
TGTGCCAGCAGTTACTCGGGCAGAGCCAATCAGCCCCAGCATTTT
CASSYSGRANQPQHF
>once|TRBV7-2|TRBJ2-5|TRBD2
TGTGCCAGCAGCTTCCGACTAGCCGGCGGGGGGGAGACCCAGTACTTC
CASSFRLAGGGETQYF
>.|TRBV29-1|TRBJ2-7|.
TGCAGCGTTCGATTAGCGTCGTCGGTGAGGGAGCAGTACTTC
CSVRLASSVREQYF
>.|TRBV30|TRBJ2-1|TRBD2
TGTGCCTGGACCCCGGGGGCTAGCGGGAAATTCTTC
CAWTPGASGKFF
>.|TRBV12-3/TRBV12-4|TRBJ2-3|TRBD2
TGTGCCAGCAGTGAATCTAGCGGGGTAAGGCAGTATTTT
CASSESSGVRQYF
>.|TRBV4-3|TRBJ2-7|TRBD2
TGCGCCAGCAGCCAAGAAACACCCCAGGGCGGGAGTAGCTACGAGCAGTACTTC
CASSQETPQGGSSYEQYF
>.|TRBV5-6|TRBJ1-2|.
TGTGCCAGCACCAAAATAGTAACGAACTATGGCTACACCTTC
CASTKIVTNYGYTF
>.|TRBV24-1|TRBJ2-7|.
TGTGCCACCAGTGATAGCACAGGTTTCCCCCCGGTGCAGTACTTC
CATSDSTGFPPVQYF
>.|TRBV19|TRBJ1-3|.
TGTGCCAGTAGCCCCAGAGCGATTCTTGGAAACACCATATATTTT
CASSPRAILGNTIYF
>.|TRBV9|TRBJ2-5|.
TGTGCCAGCAGTTCTAGGCCGGAGGAGACCCAGTACTTC
CASSSRPEETQYF
>.|TRBV11-2|TRBJ1-3|TRBD1
TGTGCCAGCAGCCAACCGGGACAGGGAGGAAACACCATATATTTT
CASSQPGQGGNTIYF
>once|TRBV5-4|TRBJ1-2|.
TGTGCCAGCAGCTTGGCCCAGGGATATGGCTACACCTTC
CASSLAQGYGYTF
>.|TRBV3-1/TRBV3-2|TRBJ2-7|.
TGTGCCAGCAGCCAAGGCCTAGCCTCCTACGAGCAGTACTTC
CASSQGLASYEQYF